This T cell receptor beta chain was captured in a study of chemoradiotherapy in HPV16-positive cancers. Study in general: A couple of HPV16-positive patients' cells yielded candidate HPV-specific clones and common motifs.

Sequencing was performed with immunoSEQ multiplex PCR; in TCRdb, only in-frame clones are kept and a portion is missing. Found here are roughly 39,000 clones, around three quarters of them singletons; the top ten hold about 4.8%. Repertoires were sampled repeatedly during chemoradiotherapy. Germline assignment: CDR1 SGHNT and CDR2 YYREEE (reference sequence). The CDR3 runs 14 residues. Germline trimming cut 4 bases from V and 3 bases from J; bases unmatched to any gene: 5. This TCR was sampled from a human donor with HPV-associated anogenital cancer. The rearrangement joins TRBV5-4 to TRBJ1-1, with 8 bases identical to TRBD1. The sample consisted of blood, taken from a patient who underwent chemoradiotherapy. The chain's CDR3 is CASSRSQGDTEAFF. For the CDR3, the DNA is TGTGCCAGCAGCCGGTCACAGGGGGACACTGAAGCTTTCTTT.